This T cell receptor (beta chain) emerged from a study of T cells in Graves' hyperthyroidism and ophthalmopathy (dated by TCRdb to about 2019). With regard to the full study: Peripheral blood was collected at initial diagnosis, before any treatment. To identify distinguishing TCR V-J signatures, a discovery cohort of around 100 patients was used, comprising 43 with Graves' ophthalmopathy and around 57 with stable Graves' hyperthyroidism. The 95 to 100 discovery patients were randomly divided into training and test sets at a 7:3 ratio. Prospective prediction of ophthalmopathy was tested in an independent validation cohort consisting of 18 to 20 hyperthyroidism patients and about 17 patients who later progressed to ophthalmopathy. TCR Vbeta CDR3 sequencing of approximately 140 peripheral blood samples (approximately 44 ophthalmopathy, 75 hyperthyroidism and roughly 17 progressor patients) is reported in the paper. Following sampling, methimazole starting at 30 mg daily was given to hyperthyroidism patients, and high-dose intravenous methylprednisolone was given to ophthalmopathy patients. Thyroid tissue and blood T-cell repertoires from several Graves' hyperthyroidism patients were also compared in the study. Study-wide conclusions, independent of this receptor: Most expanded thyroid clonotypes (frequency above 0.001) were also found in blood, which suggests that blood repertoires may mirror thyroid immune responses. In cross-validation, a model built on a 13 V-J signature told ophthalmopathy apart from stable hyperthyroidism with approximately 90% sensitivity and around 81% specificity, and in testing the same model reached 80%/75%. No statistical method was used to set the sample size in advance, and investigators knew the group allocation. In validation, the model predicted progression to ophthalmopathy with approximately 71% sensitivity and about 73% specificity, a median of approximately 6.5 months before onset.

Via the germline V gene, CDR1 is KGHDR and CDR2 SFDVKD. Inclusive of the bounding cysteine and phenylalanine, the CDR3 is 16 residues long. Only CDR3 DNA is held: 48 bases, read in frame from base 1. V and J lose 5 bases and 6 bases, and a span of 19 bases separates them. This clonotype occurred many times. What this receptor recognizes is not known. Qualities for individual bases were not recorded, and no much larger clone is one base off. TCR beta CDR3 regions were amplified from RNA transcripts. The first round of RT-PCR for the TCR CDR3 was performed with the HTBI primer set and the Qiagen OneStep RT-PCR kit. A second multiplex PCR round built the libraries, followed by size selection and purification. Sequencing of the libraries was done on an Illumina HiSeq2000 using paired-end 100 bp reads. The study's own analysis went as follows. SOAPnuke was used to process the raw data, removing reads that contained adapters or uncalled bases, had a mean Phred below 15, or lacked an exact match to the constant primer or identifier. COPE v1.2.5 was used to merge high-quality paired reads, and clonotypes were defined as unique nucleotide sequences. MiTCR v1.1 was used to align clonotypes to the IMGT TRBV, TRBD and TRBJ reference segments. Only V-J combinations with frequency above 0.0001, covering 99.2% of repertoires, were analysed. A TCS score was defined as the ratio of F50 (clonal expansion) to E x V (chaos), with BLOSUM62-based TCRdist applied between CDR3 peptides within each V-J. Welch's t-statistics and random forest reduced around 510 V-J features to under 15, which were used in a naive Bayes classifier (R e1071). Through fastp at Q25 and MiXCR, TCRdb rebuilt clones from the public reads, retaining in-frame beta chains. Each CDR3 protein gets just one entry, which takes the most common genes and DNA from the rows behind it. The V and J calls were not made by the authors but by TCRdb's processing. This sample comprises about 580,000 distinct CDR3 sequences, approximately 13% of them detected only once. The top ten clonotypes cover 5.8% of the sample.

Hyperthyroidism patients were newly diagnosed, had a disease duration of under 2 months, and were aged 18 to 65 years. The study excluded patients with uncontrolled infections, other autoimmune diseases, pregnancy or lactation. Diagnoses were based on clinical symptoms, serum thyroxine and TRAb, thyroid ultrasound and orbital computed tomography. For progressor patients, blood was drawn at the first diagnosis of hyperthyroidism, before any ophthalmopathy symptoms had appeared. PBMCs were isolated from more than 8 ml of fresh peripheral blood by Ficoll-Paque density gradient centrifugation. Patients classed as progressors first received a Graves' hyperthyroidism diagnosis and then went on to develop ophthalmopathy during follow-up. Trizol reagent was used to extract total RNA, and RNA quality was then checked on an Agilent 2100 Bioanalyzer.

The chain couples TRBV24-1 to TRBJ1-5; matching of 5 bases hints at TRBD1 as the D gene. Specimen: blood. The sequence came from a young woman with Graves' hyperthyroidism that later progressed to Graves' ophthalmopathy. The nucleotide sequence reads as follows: TGTGCCACCAGTGCCTCGGGCAGGGAACGCGGTCAGCCCCAGCATTTT. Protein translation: CATSASGRERGQPQHF.